This T cell receptor beta chain is from a study of Graves' ophthalmopathy and Graves' hyperthyroidism listed by TCRdb under 2018. Background on the whole study: Hyperthyroidism was considered stable if no progression to ophthalmopathy occurred within 18 months of follow-up. Following sample collection, hyperthyroidism patients were given methimazole at a starting dose of 30 mg daily, and ophthalmopathy patients were given high-dose intravenous methylprednisolone. In roughly 6 hyperthyroidism patients, the T-cell repertoire of thyroid tissue was compared with the T-cell repertoire of blood. To explore V-J signatures that distinguish ophthalmopathy from hyperthyroidism, a discovery set of about a hundred patients was enrolled, made up of some 41 with ophthalmopathy and 57 with stable hyperthyroidism. An independent validation cohort was composed of 18 hyperthyroidism patients and about 17 patients who later progressed from hyperthyroidism to ophthalmopathy. In total, 135 blood samples were TCR-sequenced: some 43 ophthalmopathy, approximately 75 hyperthyroidism and some 17 hyperthyroidism-to-ophthalmopathy patients. TCR beta repertoire signatures were used to distinguish Graves' ophthalmopathy from Graves' hyperthyroidism and to predict progression to ophthalmopathy. Broader findings and caveats from the paper: In validation, the model predicted ophthalmopathy progression with nearly 71% sensitivity and less than 80% specificity; more than ten predicted patients were CT-confirmed with GO in a median of around 6 months. No statistical method was used to predetermine the sample size, and group allocation was not hidden from the investigators. In cross-validation, the 13-signature model distinguished ophthalmopathy from stable hyperthyroidism with 85% to 90% sensitivity and almost 83% specificity, and in the test set the corresponding values were roughly 80% and 76%. Most of the expanded thyroid clonotypes with a frequency above 0.001 were also detected in blood, and it was suggested that the thyroid immune response may be reflected by blood repertoires.

Based on the germline V gene (reference sequence), the CDR1 and CDR2 sequences are SSHAT and FNYEAQ. The CDR3 contains 14 residues, cysteine and phenylalanine counted. The read is trimmed to its CDR3 DNA, 42 bases read in frame from base 1. Concerning this clonotype: Which antigen it targets is not known. One end of the junction fails to match germline, which may point to a read error.

Hyperthyroidism patients were newly diagnosed, with disease duration under 2 months, and aged 18 to 65 years. Patients with other autoimmune diseases, uncontrolled infections, pregnancy or lactation were excluded from the study. Clinical symptoms, serum thyroxine, TRAb, thyroid ultrasound and orbital computed tomography were used for diagnosis. Total RNA was extracted using Trizol reagent, and RNA quality was checked on an Agilent 2100 Bioanalyzer. For repertoire sequencing, the TCR beta CDR3 regions were amplified from RNA transcripts. The first round of RT-PCR was done with HTBI primers and the Qiagen OneStep RT-PCR kit, and was followed by a second round of multiplex PCR, then size selection and purification. Libraries were sequenced paired-end with 100 bp reads on an Illumina HiSeq2000. Per the authors' processing: Reads were processed with SOAPnuke, discarding reads with adapters, uncalled bases, mean Phred below 15, or no exact constant-primer or identifier match. COPE v1.2.5 was used to merge high-quality paired reads. Unique nucleotide sequences were defined as clonotypes and aligned to IMGT TRB V, D and J references using MiTCR v1.1. The analysis was limited to V-J combinations with a frequency above 0.0001, which together covered 98% to 99.2% of repertoires. A TCR clonal expansion and chaos score per V-J combination was defined as the ratio of F50 clonal expansion to chaos observed in the TCRdist matrix. Welch's t-statistics and random forest were used to narrow the features down to around 12 V-J combinations, which were then fed into a naive Bayes classifier. The similarity between thyroid and blood repertoires was quantified using the Morisita-Horn index. The raw public data were reprocessed by TCRdb itself: fastp quality trimming at Q25, MiXCR clonotype calling, in-frame beta chains only. CDR3 protein sequences are deduplicated, and each keeps its most common genes and DNA. None of the V and J calls come from the authors' own analysis; TCRdb made them. The sample table lists about 590,000 distinct CDR3 sequences, about two fifths of them with a count of one. Of the sample, approximately 4.1% falls within the top ten clones.

The chain is encoded by TRBV7-7 joined to TRBJ2-5; TRBD2 lines up with 7 middle nucleotides. The material sequenced was peripheral blood or thyroid tissue (not recorded which). The clonotype was recovered from an adult man with Graves' hyperthyroidism. The bases read TGTGCTAGCAGCTTAAAGGTCGGGAGGGAGACCCAGTACTTC. Translated, it gives CASSLKVGRETQYF.